This TCR beta chain stems from a study of spatial heterogeneity in lung cancer. Many counts were recorded for this clonotype. Time point described: blood at routine non-recurrence follow-up after resection. In each case, whole RNA from tumor, nontumor lung or frozen PBMC was sequenced unsorted. V lost 3 bases and J lost 3; bases outside the gene matches: 16. Germline V gene lookup returns CDR1 KGHDR and CDR2 SFDVKD. CDR3 length: 21 amino acids. Via MiXCR, TCRdb re-called the 5' RACE reads, giving one row per CDR3 protein. This sample has 25,000 to 30,000 distinct CDR3 sequences; 5% to 6.5% occur once, and the top ten carry roughly 21%.

The sample here was PBMCs, taken at follow-up. This clonotype originated in a male donor with early-stage non-small cell lung cancer. The chain joins TRBV24-1 to TRBJ2-1; the match to TRBD2 covers 13 bases. The CDR3 spells CATSDRPGTGRLAGGYNEQFF. The CDR3 DNA is TGTGCCACCAGTGATCGTCCCGGGACAGGAAGACTAGCGGGAGGCTACAATGAGCAGTTCTTC.